This is a list of T cell receptor beta chains from one sample in a study of cytomegalovirus exposure and HLA in healthy donors. Sequencing used immunoSEQ multiplex PCR; TCRdb keeps in-frame clones, though not all of them. The sample carries more than 85,000 clones, roughly 88% recorded once. Sequenced: PBMCs. The source is a woman aged 18-35 years in good health and CMV-seronegative. The CDR3 runs from the conserved cysteine through the conserved F or W. A D gene is named only where the DNA matches it firmly. Size is omitted from some rows. Given values are once, few, many or a class for expanded clones.

>TRBJ2-7|TRBD1|.|TRBV7-2
TGTGCCAGCAGCTTATTCGGGACAGGTCCCTACGAGCAGTACTTC
CASSLFGTGPYEQYF
>TRBJ2-3|TRBD1|.|TRBV19
TGTGCCAGTAGTAACAACCCCGACAGGGAAGGTGGAGATACGCAGTATTTT
CASSNNPDREGGDTQYF
>TRBJ2-3|.|.|TRBV7-9
TGTGCCAGCAGCCGGGGAGCGGCAGATACGCAGTATTTT
CASSRGAADTQYF
>TRBJ1-3|TRBD1|.|TRBV7-2
TGTGCCAGCAGCTTACAGGGACAGGGGAAAGGTGGAAACACCATATATTTT
CASSLQGQGKGGNTIYF
>TRBJ1-4|.|once|TRBV10-2
TGCGCCAGTACCCCTAAGGTGATCGGGGGGTTAACTAATGAAAAACTGTTTTTT
CASTPKVIGGLTNEKLFF
>TRBJ1-2|.|.|TRBV11-2
TGTGCCAGCAGCCCTTCGTCAGGGGCGTACTATGGCTACACCTTC
CASSPSSGAYYGYTF
>TRBJ2-5|.|.|TRBV7-9
TGTTCCAGCAGCTTCCAGGGGTTCGCGGAGACCCAGTACTTC
CSSSFQGFAETQYF
>TRBJ1-3|TRBD1|.|TRBV19
TGTGCCAGTAGTGCAGGGGGGATTCGCGGAAACACCATATATTTT
CASSAGGIRGNTIYF
>TRBJ2-5|TRBD1|once|TRBV28
TGTGCCAGCAGCCTACAGGGGGCGTCCCAAGAGACCCAGTACTTC
CASSLQGASQETQYF
>TRBJ1-5|.|.|TRBV7-9
TGTGCCAGCAGCCCGGACATTGACAATCAGCCCCAGCATTTT
CASSPDIDNQPQHF
>TRBJ2-3|TRBD2|.|TRBV6-4
TGTGCCAGCAGCCGACTAGCGGGACATTTAGATACGCAGTATTTT
CASSRLAGHLDTQYF
>TRBJ1-5|.|.|TRBV28
TGTGCCAGCAGTGGGTTGAGGGATCAGCCCCAGCATTTT
CASSGLRDQPQHF
>TRBJ2-3|TRBD1|.|TRBV7-9
TGTGCCAGCAGCTCGATACGTGAGGGGGCCCGCACAGATACGCAGTATTTT
CASSSIREGARTDTQYF
>TRBJ1-5|.|few|TRBV10-3
TGTGCCATAGGTAGCAGGGGAAATCAGCCCCAGCATTTT
CAIGSRGNQPQHF
>TRBJ2-1|TRBD2|few|TRBV6-4
TGTGCCAGCAGTCCCCGGGGACTAGCGGGAGGGGGATACAATGAGCAGTTCTTC
CASSPRGLAGGGYNEQFF
>TRBJ1-4|TRBD1|.|TRBV2
TGTGCCAGCAGTGAAGCGACAGGGTATTTCCCTTTCGGTGAAAAACTGTTTTTT
CASSEATGYFPFGEKLFF
>TRBJ1-4|.|.|TRBV28
TGTGCCAGCAGAGCGGACAGTTGGGAAAAACTGTTTTTT
CASRADSWEKLFF
>TRBJ2-7|.|.|TRBV15
TGTGCCACCAACGGCGTCGTCCAGGACTACGAGCAGTACTTC
CATNGVVQDYEQYF
>TRBJ2-3|.|.|TRBV19
TGTGCCAGTAGTGGCCCAACTAGAGATCCCCCAGATACGCAGTATTTT
CASSGPTRDPPDTQYF
>TRBJ2-5|TRBD1|.|TRBV7-9
TGTGCCAGCAGCTACCGGACAGGTGGGGGAGAGACCCAGTACTTC
CASSYRTGGGETQYF
>TRBJ1-1|TRBD1|few|TRBV19
TGTGCCAGTAGTTCTAGACAGGGGTTACGAGCTTTCTTT
CASSSRQGLRAFF
>TRBJ1-2|.|.|TRBV27
TGTGCCAGCAGTTCGGATGGATGGGGGCATGGCTACACCTTC
CASSSDGWGHGYTF
>TRBJ2-3|.|.|TRBV28
TGTGCCAGCAGTTTCCTCGCGGCAGGGGCCACAGATACGCAGTATTTT
CASSFLAAGATDTQYF
>TRBJ1-1|TRBD1|.|TRBV28
TGTGCCAGCAGGGCATTACAGGGGAGGGCTTTCTTT
CASRALQGRAFF
>TRBJ2-3|.|.|TRBV9
TGTGCCAGCTCCCACGCACAGGATACGCAGTATTTT
CASSHAQDTQYF
>TRBJ2-7|.|.|TRBV7-9
TGTGCCAGCAGCTTAGGAGGACTGATCTACGAGCAGTACTTC
CASSLGGLIYEQYF
>TRBJ1-1|TRBD1|.|TRBV19
TGTGCCAGTTGTCCCCTTGAGACAGGGCTCAACACTGAAGCTCTCTTT
CASCPLETGLNTEALF
>TRBJ2-7|.|.|TRBV11-2
TGTGCCAGCAGCTTAGCGGCTAGCCGAACCTACGAGCAGTACTTC
CASSLAASRTYEQYF
>TRBJ1-2|.|.|TRBV28
TGTGCCAGCAGTTCAGCTACCCCCGGACAGAATGGCTACACCTTC
CASSSATPGQNGYTF
>TRBJ1-4|.|.|TRBV5-5
TGTGCCAGCAGCTTGGGTGGGGGACACACTAAAAAACTGTTTTTT
CASSLGGGHTKKLFF
>TRBJ2-5|TRBD2|.|TRBV29-1
TGCAGCGTTGAAGATCGGGGACTAGCGGGAGAGACCCAGTACTTC
CSVEDRGLAGETQYF
>TRBJ2-2|TRBD1|.|TRBV6-5
TGTGCCAGCAGCCGGACAGGGACCGGGGAGCTGTTTTTT
CASSRTGTGELFF
>TRBJ2-7|.|.|TRBV7-9
TGTGCCAGCAGCGGAGGCTCTCTTTACGAGCAGTACTTC
CASSGGSLYEQYF
>TRBJ1-5|.|once|TRBV6-4
TGTGCCAGCAGTGACAGGGAGAATCAGCCCCAGCATTTT
CASSDRENQPQHF
>TRBJ2-6|.|.|TRBV19
TGTGCCAGTACCGAAGGAGGTTCTGGGGCCAACGTCCTGACTTTC
CASTEGGSGANVLTF
>TRBJ1-2|.|.|TRBV4-3
TGCGCCAGCAGCGTCTTAACTGGACAGCCCGACACATTC
CASSVLTGQPDTF
>TRBJ2-1|.|.|TRBV29-1
TGCAGCGTACGGTCAGGGATGCTTTACAATGAGCAGTTCTTC
CSVRSGMLYNEQFF
>TRBJ1-6|TRBD1|.|TRBV6-1
TGTGCCAGCGGGGACAGGGGATCTTATAATTCACCCCTCCACTTT
CASGDRGSYNSPLHF
>TRBJ2-7|TRBD1|.|TRBV4-3
TGCGCCAGCAGCCATTCTACAGGGGGCGTCTACGAGCAGTACTTC
CASSHSTGGVYEQYF
>TRBJ2-7|.|.|TRBV7-2
TGTGCCAGCAGCGCGGTCGGGCTAGCGACTACTTACGAGCAGTACTTC
CASSAVGLATTYEQYF
>TRBJ1-1|.|.|TRBV7-2
TGTGCCAGCAGCTTAGGTGGTATTAGCACTGAAGCTTTCTTT
CASSLGGISTEAFF
>TRBJ2-5|.|.|TRBV18
TGTGCCAGCTCACCGCAGGGACATCTCTTGTCGGGAGAGACCCAGTACTTC
CASSPQGHLLSGETQYF
>TRBJ2-1|TRBD2|.|TRBV4-3
TGCGCCAGCAGCCAAGGTTTGCCACTAGCGGTTTCTCTTAGCCCCCACAATGAGCAGTTCTTC
CASSQGLPLAVSLSPHNEQFF
>TRBJ2-7|TRBD1|.|TRBV29-1
TGCAGCGTCGAAGGGACAGGGACTTCCTACGAGCAGTACTTC
CSVEGTGTSYEQYF
>TRBJ2-7|TRBD2|.|TRBV6-6
TGTGCCAGCAGTTACGGTACTAGCGGGAGCTCCTACGAGCAGTACTTC
CASSYGTSGSSYEQYF
>TRBJ2-1|TRBD2|.|TRBV28
TGTGCCAGCAGTTTTATACTAGCGGGCGGGGATGAGCAGTTCTTC
CASSFILAGGDEQFF
>TRBJ1-4|TRBD1|.|TRBV7-2
TGTGCCAGCAGCTCGACAGGGGGGAATGAAAAACTGTTTTTT
CASSSTGGNEKLFF
>TRBJ2-3|.|.|TRBV27
TGTGCCAGCAGTTGGAGGGGGCCGGAAAATACGCAGTATTTT
CASSWRGPENTQYF
>TRBJ2-3|.|.|TRBV6-5
TGTGCCAGCAGTTACTCCGTGCAGGGCACAGATACGCAGTATTTT
CASSYSVQGTDTQYF
>TRBJ2-7|TRBD2|.|TRBV14
TGTGCCAGCAGCCAAGAGAGGTGGAGCGGGAGAAGGGTCCAGCAGTACTTC
CASSQERWSGRRVQQYF
>TRBJ1-1|.|once|TRBV10-3
TGTGCCATCAGTGAGTCGACCAGGGTCCCTGAAGCTTTCTTT
CAISESTRVPEAFF
>TRBJ1-5|.|.|TRBV28
TGTGCCAGCAGATATCAGGGGCGGGGGGGTTTCAATCAGCCCCAGCATTTT
CASRYQGRGGFNQPQHF
>TRBJ2-3|.|.|TRBV28
TGTGCCAGCAGTTTACGGGGGTCAGTGAGCACAGATACGCAGTATTTT
CASSLRGSVSTDTQYF
>TRBJ2-3|.|.|TRBV7-3
TGTGCCAGCAGCTTGGGGGGTCCGTCCACAGATACGCAGTATTTT
CASSLGGPSTDTQYF